This entry lists 27 T cell receptor gamma chains sequenced from one sample in a study of gamma delta lymphoproliferative disorders and STAT genes. PBMCs from patients and controls supplied the genomic DNA for sequencing. TCRdb fed the multiplex PCR reads to CATT. The table records about 840 gamma-chain clones, over 20% of them present only once. The sequencing sample was made of blood. The receptors come from a human donor in good health.

By share, this clone ranks as medium-sized. The CDR3 DNA reads TGTGCCTTGTGGGAGGCCACGGGGGGATTGGGCAAAAAAATCAAGGTATTT. Encoded protein: CALWEATGGLGKKIKVF. The chain couples TRGV9 to TRGJP. TCRdb gives no J gene; it was assigned here by matching the DNA to germline. J lost 10 bases, V lost 2 bases, and 11 bases had no gene match. The CDR3 loop spans 17 amino acids. Germline CDR1 is GITISATS and CDR2 is ISYDGTV (reference sequence).

The V gene is TRGV10, the J gene TRGJP1. TCRdb leaves out the J gene; it was filled in here by matching the DNA to germline. TRGV10 is an open reading frame, and its role is uncertain. The CDR3 sequence is 16 residues long. V gave up 8 bases and J gave up 0 bases; unmatched junction bases: 10. The chain's CDR3 is CAAWDYPNTTGWFKIF. The CDR3 DNA follows: TGTGCTGCGTGGGATTACCCCAATACCACTGGTTGGTTCAAGATATTT.

This clone was detected a few times. TCRdb attributes to this sequence the protein of a much larger clone, which differs from the DNA translation at residue 11; a read error is likely, and the protein displayed is translated from the DNA. No J gene call was made, and the V gene is TRGV10. TRGV10 is marked as an open reading frame, function uncertain. The CDR3 covers 12 residues. CDR3 DNA: TGTGCTGCGTGGGATTCTGGTTGGTTCAAGACATTT. Protein product: CAAWDSGWFKTF.

This clone ranks as large. V and J are TRGV4 and TRGJ1 or TRGJ2. Since TCRdb gives no J gene, matching the DNA to germline was used here to assign it. Per the germline V gene, CDR1 is EGSTGY and CDR2 is YDSYTSSV. The CDR3 covers 13 residues. Trimming cost V 4 bases and J 0 bases; bases outside gene matches: 3. The CDR3 loop is CATWEGNYYKKLF. CDR3 in DNA: TGTGCCACCTGGGAGGGGAATTATTATAAGAAACTCTTT.

This clone turned up a few times. This DNA's translation differs at residue 9 from TCRdb's protein, which comes from a much larger clone; a read error is likely, and the protein shown is translated from the DNA. The chain uses TRGV10 and TRGJP1. As TCRdb names no J gene, one was assigned here on the basis of a DNA match to germline. TRGV10 is identified as an open reading frame with a role that is uncertain. The CDR3 length is 12 residues. The DNA for the CDR3 is TGTGCTGCGTGGGATTCTGGTTGGTCCAAGATATTT. Amino acids: CAAWDSGWSKIF.

This clone turned up a few times. The protein given by TCRdb reflects a much larger clone and differs at residue 7 from this DNA's translation, likely from a read error; the protein shown is the DNA's translation. The genes are TRGV2 and TRGJP1. TCRdb is silent on the J gene; assignment here came from matching the DNA to germline. The germline CDR1 and CDR2 sequences are EGSNGY and YDSYNSKV. This CDR3 region has 15 residues. The J segment lost 0 bases and the V segment lost 4 bases, leaving 5 bases of the junction unmatched. CDR3 region: CATWDGNTTGWFKIF. For the CDR3, the DNA is TGTGCCACCTGGGATGGAAATACCACTGGTTGGTTCAAGATATTT.

This chain uses TRGV8 with TRGJ1 or TRGJ2. Here the J gene came from matching the DNA to germline, since TCRdb omits it. Losses at the gene ends were 9 bases for V and 0 bases for J; bases not matched to a gene: 11. CDR1 is VENAVY and CDR2 is YDSYNSRV in the germline V gene. CDR3 size: 14 residues. CDR3: CATPEGMNYYKKLF. CDR3 coding DNA: TGTGCCACCCCAGAAGGGATGAATTATTATAAGAAACTCTTT.

By share, this clone ranks as medium-sized. V gene TRGV5 combines with J gene TRGJ1 or TRGJ2. Assignment of the J gene here rests on matching the DNA to germline, because TCRdb gives none. V lost 3 bases to trimming and J lost 4 bases; unmatched junction nucleotides: 6. Germline CDR1 reads VINAFY; CDR2 reads YDVSNSKD. The length of the CDR3 is 13 residues. CDR3 amino acids: CATWDAPYYKKLF. The CDR3 nucleotides read TGTGCCACCTGGGACGCTCCCTATTATAAGAAACTCTTT.

Comment on this clone: It is unclear where the CDR3 begins or ends on the DNA, so no DNA is shown, and the CDR3 is as TCRdb lists it. For the V gene the call is TRGV11; the J gene has no call. TRGV11 is identified as an open reading frame with a role that is uncertain. The CDR3 length is 17 residues, termini included. The CDR3 sequence: CTTVPAGLGSHYYKKLF.

This clone is labeled medium-sized. As DNA, the CDR3 is TGTGCCACCTGGGATAGTTCTGAGAAACTCTTT. Translation: CATWDSSEKLF. The gene calls are TRGV2 and TRGJ1 or TRGJ2. The J gene, absent from TCRdb, was called here by matching the DNA to germline. Germline V gene data show CDR1 as EGSNGY and CDR2 as YDSYNSKV. This CDR3 region has 11 residues. V lost 4 bases and J lost 11; bases outside the gene matches: 8.

A note on this clone: The TCRdb protein, from a much larger clone, departs from this DNA's translation at residue 6, likely by read error; the protein shown derives from the DNA. The V and J genes are TRGV5 and TRGJ1 or TRGJ2. As TCRdb names no J gene, one was assigned here on the basis of a DNA match to germline. J gave up 4 bases and V 3 bases, and 6 bases lay outside the gene matches. Germline V lookup: CDR1 VINAFY, CDR2 YDVSNSKD. There are 13 residues in the CDR3. This CDR3 reads CATWDRGYYKKLF. CDR3 nucleotides: TGTGCCACCTGGGACCGGGGCTATTATAAGAAACTCTTT.

In its sample, this clone ranks as large. J is TRGJP2 and V is TRGV2. As TCRdb names no J gene, one was assigned here on the basis of a DNA match to germline. With 4 bases clipped from V and 2 bases from J, the junction kept 7 bases outside the gene matches. Per germline, CDR1 EGSNGY and CDR2 YDSYNSKV. The CDR3 sequence is 15 residues long. The CDR3 protein is CATWDRWSSDWIKTF. CDR3 coding DNA: TGTGCCACCTGGGATAGATGGAGTAGTGATTGGATCAAGACGTTT.

This clone is large by share. The same CDR3 arises from other DNA sequences in this sample as well. This chain links TRGV10 with TRGJ1 or TRGJ2. The J gene, absent from TCRdb, was called here by matching the DNA to germline. TRGV10 is placed among ORFs of uncertain function. The trim removed 8 bases at V and 3 bases at J, leaving 5 bases unmatched. This CDR3 has 12 residues. The CDR3 loop reads CAAWATYYKKLF. The CDR3 DNA sequence: TGTGCTGCGTGGGCCACTTATTATAAGAAACTCTTT.

This chain joins TRGV4 and TRGJ1 or TRGJ2. Here the J gene came from matching the DNA to germline, since TCRdb omits it. The V gene end was trimmed by 9 bases and the J gene end by 4 bases; junction bases not matched to a gene: 9. Per the germline V gene, CDR1 is EGSTGY and CDR2 is YDSYTSSV. The CDR3 is made up of 12 amino acids. Here the CDR3 reads CATRKSYYKKLF. The DNA for the CDR3 is TGTGCCACCCGTAAATCGTATTATAAGAAACTCTTT.

This clone is deemed large. This chain joins TRGV10 and TRGJ1 or TRGJ2. Assignment of the J gene here rests on matching the DNA to germline, because TCRdb gives none. TRGV10 is an open reading frame whose function is uncertain. Trimming at V came to 8 bases and at J to 3 bases, leaving 11 bases not matched to a gene. The CDR3 sequence is 14 residues long. The CDR3 region is CAAWAPPRYYKKLF. DNA of the CDR3: TGTGCTGCGTGGGCCCCGCCGCGTTATTATAAGAAACTCTTT.

V usage is TRGV10 and J usage is TRGJ1 or TRGJ2. Because TCRdb records no J gene, it was assigned here through a match of the DNA to germline. TRGV10 is an ORF; its function is uncertain. CDR3 length: 17 residues. V shed 8 bases, J shed 3 bases, and the junction held 20 bases outside the gene matches. The CDR3 spells CAAWDYYQKPPYYKKLF. In DNA form, the CDR3 reads TGTGCTGCGTGGGATTATTACCAAAAACCCCCTTATTATAAGAAACTCTTT.

By share of the sample, this clone is large. The rearrangement joins TRGV4 to TRGJ1 or TRGJ2. TCRdb offers no J gene call, so here the DNA was matched to germline to obtain one. The CDR3 has 12 residues. The V gene end was trimmed by 3 bases and the J gene end by 6 bases; junction bases not matched to a gene: 5. The germline V gene has CDR1 EGSTGY and CDR2 YDSYTSSV. CDR3 nucleotides: TGTGCCACCTGGGATAGGCGTTATAAGAAACTCTTT. Residues: CATWDRRYKKLF.

By frequency in the sample, this clone is medium-sized. The chain couples TRGV3 to TRGJ1 or TRGJ2. TCRdb gives no J gene; it was assigned here by matching the DNA to germline. V shed 9 bases and J 2 bases; nucleotides not matched to a gene: 7. CDR1 and CDR2 (germline): VTNTFY, YDVSTARD (reference sequence). The CDR3 spans 12 residues. CDR3 coding DNA: TGTGCCACCCCGGGGGATTATTATAAGAAACTCTTT. This encodes CATPGDYYKKLF.

Judged by abundance, this clone is large. The chain uses TRGV10 and TRGJ1 or TRGJ2. TCRdb offers no J gene call, so here the DNA was matched to germline to obtain one. TRGV10 is noted as an ORF with a role that remains uncertain. CDR3 length: 10 amino acids. Losses at the gene ends were 8 bases for V and 12 bases for J; bases not matched to a gene: 8. This CDR3 reads CAAWDLRKLF. As DNA, the CDR3 is TGTGCTGCGTGGGATTTGCGGAAACTCTTT.

By its share, this clone is large. Here the CDR3 DNA reads TGTGCCACCTGGGATGGGCTCTATAAGAAACTCTTT. It yields the protein CATWDGLYKKLF. The chain carries TRGV4 and TRGJ1 or TRGJ2. Here the J gene was assigned by germline matching of the DNA, as TCRdb has none. Germline CDR1 and CDR2: EGSTGY and YDSYTSSV. After removal of 0 bases from V and 7 bases from J, the junction contained 3 bases not matched to a gene. This CDR3 contains 12 residues.

To note about this clone: With only one base between it and a far larger clone, this is likely a read error. This same CDR3 is encoded by further DNA sequences in the sample. V usage is TRGV4 and J usage is TRGJ1 or TRGJ2. Since TCRdb gives no J gene, matching the DNA to germline was used here to assign it. V was clipped by 3 bases and J by 9 bases; unmatched bases: 5. The germline gives CDR1 EGSTGY, CDR2 YDSYTSSV. The CDR3 covers 11 residues. Written as DNA, the CDR3 is TGTGCCACCTGGGATACCCTTAAGAAACTCTTT. It translates to CATWDTLKKLF.

This clone came up once. The chain couples TRGV10 to TRGJ1 or TRGJ2. The J gene was missing in TCRdb and was found by matching the end of the DNA to germline. TRGV10 is assigned to the ORF class and has an uncertain function. The CDR3 sequence is 12 residues long. J was trimmed by 6 bases and V by 8 bases; bases with no gene match: 8. The CDR3 nucleotides read TGTGCTGCGTGGGATTCGGGTTATAAGAAACTCTTT. Its translation is CAAWDSGYKKLF.

As concerns this clone: The protein in TCRdb stems from a much larger clone and differs at residue 4 from this DNA's translation, likely a read error; here the protein is translated from the DNA. Written as DNA, the CDR3 is TGTGCCACCCGGGACGGGCGGGATTGGATCAAGACGTTT. This translates into CATRDGRDWIKTF. The gene calls are TRGV2 and TRGJP2. TCRdb is silent on the J gene; assignment here came from matching the DNA to germline. CDR1 is EGSNGY and CDR2 is YDSYNSKV in the germline V gene. This CDR3 is built from 13 residues.

As regards this clone: A far more abundant clone sits one base away, making this likely a read error. Other nucleotide sequences from this sample produce the same CDR3. This chain uses TRGV3 with TRGJ1 or TRGJ2. Assignment of the J gene here rests on matching the DNA to germline, because TCRdb gives none. The CDR3 has 14 amino acids. Germline V gene lookup returns CDR1 VTNTFY and CDR2 YDVSTARD (reference sequence). DNA for the CDR3: TGCGCCACCTGGGACAGGCGCGGTTATTATAAGAAACTCTTT. Its translation is CATWDRRGYYKKLF.

This clone is labeled large. This chain joins TRGV10 and TRGJP1. As TCRdb names no J gene, one was assigned here on the basis of a DNA match to germline. TRGV10 falls under the ORF class, with uncertain function. This CDR3 has 12 residues. The junction had 3 bases not matched to a gene; V was cut back by 8 bases and J by 5 bases. For the CDR3, the DNA is TGTGCTGCGTGGGGTACTGGTTGGTTCAAGATATTT. Its translation: CAAWGTGWFKIF.

This clone is large. The CDR3 DNA reads TGTGCTGCGTGGGATTTATACCCCCGGGATATTTATTATAAGAAACTCTTT. Its protein is CAAWDLYPRDIYYKKLF. The chain employs TRGV10 and TRGJ1 or TRGJ2. The J gene, not given by TCRdb, was assigned here from a germline match of the nucleotide sequence. TRGV10 is given ORF status, its function remaining uncertain. V was pared by 8 bases and J by 3 bases, with 20 bases of the junction left unmatched. CDR3 length: 17 amino acids.

As to this clone: A far larger clone is only one base removed, so a read error is likely. This sample also contains other DNA sequences that code for the same CDR3. The CDR3 nucleotides are TGTGCTGCATGGGCCACTTATTATAAGAAACTCTTT. The encoded protein is CAAWATYYKKLF. The genes are TRGV10 and TRGJ1 or TRGJ2. The J gene is not listed in TCRdb, so it was assigned here from a DNA match to germline. TRGV10 is reported as an ORF; its role is uncertain. The CDR3 spans 12 residues. The trim removed 12 bases at V and 3 bases at J, leaving 9 bases unmatched.